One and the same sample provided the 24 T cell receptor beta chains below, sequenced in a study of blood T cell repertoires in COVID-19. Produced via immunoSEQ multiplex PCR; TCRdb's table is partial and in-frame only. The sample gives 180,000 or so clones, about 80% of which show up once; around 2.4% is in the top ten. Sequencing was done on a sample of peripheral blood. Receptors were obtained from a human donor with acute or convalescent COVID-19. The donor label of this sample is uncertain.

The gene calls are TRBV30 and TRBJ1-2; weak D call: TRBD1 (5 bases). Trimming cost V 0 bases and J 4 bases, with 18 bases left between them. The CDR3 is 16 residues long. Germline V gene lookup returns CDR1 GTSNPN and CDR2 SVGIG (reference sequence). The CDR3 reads CAWSVSLGRDVYGYTF. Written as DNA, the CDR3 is TGTGCCTGGAGTGTATCCCTCGGCAGGGATGTCTATGGCTACACCTTC.

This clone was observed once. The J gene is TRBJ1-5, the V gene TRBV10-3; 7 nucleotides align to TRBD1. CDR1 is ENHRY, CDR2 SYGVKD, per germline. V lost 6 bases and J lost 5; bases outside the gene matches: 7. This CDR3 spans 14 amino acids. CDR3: CAIRGTGDDQPQHF. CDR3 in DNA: TGTGCCATCAGGGGTACAGGGGACGATCAGCCCCAGCATTTT.

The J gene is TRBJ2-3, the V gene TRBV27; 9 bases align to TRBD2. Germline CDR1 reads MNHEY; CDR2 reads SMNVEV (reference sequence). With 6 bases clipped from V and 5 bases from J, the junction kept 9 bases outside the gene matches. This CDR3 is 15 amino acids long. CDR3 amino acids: CASSIAGAGGDTQYF. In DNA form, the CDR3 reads TGTGCCAGCAGCATAGCGGGAGCGGGTGGAGATACGCAGTATTTT.

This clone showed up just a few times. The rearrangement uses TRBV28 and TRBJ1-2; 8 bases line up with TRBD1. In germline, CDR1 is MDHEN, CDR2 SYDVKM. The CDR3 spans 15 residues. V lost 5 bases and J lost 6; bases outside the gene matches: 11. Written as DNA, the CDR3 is TGTGCCAGCAGTCCTACAGGGGGAATAGCCCATGGCTACACCTTC. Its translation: CASSPTGGIAHGYTF.

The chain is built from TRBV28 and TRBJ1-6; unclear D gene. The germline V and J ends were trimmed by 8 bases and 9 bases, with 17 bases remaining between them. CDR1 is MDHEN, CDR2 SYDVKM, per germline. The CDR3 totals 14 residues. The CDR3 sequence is CASPKASEGSPLHF. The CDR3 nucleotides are TGTGCCAGCCCCAAGGCATCGGAGGGTTCACCCCTCCACTTT.

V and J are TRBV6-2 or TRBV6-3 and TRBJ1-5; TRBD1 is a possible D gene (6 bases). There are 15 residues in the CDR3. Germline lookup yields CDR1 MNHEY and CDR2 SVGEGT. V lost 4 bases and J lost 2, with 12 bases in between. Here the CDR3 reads CASSWGGSGNQPQHF. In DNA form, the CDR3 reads TGTGCCAGCAGTTGGGGGGGCTCTGGCAATCAGCCCCAGCATTTT.

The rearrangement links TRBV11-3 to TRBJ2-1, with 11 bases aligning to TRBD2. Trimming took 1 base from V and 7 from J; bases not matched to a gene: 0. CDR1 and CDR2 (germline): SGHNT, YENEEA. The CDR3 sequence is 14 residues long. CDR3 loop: CASSLGLAGNEQFF. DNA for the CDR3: TGTGCCAGCAGCTTAGGACTAGCGGGGAATGAGCAGTTCTTC.

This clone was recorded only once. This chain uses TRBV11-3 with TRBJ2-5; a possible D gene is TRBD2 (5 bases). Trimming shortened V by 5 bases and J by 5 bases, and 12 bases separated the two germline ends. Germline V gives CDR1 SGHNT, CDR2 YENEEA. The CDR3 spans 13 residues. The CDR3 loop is CASSPGLGETQYF. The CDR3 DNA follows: TGTGCCAGCAGCCCTGGACTCGGGGAGACCCAGTACTTC. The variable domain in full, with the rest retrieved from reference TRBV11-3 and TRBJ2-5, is EAGVVQSPRYKIIEKKQPVAFWCNPISGHNTLYWYLQNLGQGPELLIRYENEEAVDDSQLPKDRFSAERLKGVDSTLKIQPAELGDSAVYLCASSPGLGETQYFGPGTRLLVL.

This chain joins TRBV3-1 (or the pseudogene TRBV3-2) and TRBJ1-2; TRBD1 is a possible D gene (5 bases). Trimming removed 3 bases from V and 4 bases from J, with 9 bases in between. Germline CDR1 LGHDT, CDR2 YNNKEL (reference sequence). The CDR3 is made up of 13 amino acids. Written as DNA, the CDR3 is TGTGCCAGCAGCCAGCCAGGGTTCTATGGCTACACCTTC. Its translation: CASSQPGFYGYTF.

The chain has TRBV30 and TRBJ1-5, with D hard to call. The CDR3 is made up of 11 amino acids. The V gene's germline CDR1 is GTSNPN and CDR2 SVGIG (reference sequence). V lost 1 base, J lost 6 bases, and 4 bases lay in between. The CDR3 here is CAWSAGQPQHF. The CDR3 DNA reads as TGTGCCTGGAGTGCCGGTCAGCCCCAGCATTTT.

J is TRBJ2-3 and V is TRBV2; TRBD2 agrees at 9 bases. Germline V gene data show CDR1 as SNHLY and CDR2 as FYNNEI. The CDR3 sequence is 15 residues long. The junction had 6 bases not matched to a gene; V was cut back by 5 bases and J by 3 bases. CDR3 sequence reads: CASSSGGRVTDTQYF. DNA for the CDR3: TGTGCCAGCAGTTCGGGCGGGAGGGTGACAGATACGCAGTATTTT. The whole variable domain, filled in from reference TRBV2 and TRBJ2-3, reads EPEVTQTPSHQVTQMGQEVILRCVPISNHLYFYWYRQILGQKVEFLVSFYNNEISEKSEIFDDQFSVERPDGSNFTLKIRSTKLEDSAMYFCASSSGGRVTDTQYFGPGTRLTVL.

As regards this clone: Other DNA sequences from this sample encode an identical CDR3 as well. In DNA, the CDR3 is TGTGCCAGCAGCGTTAGCGGGGGGTCCACAGATACGCAGTATTTT. Protein product: CASSVSGGSTDTQYF. This rearrangement joins TRBV9 to TRBJ2-3; 10 bases align to TRBD2. V lost 2 bases, J lost 2 bases, and 2 bases stayed unmatched. There are 15 residues in the CDR3. CDR1 SGDLS and CDR2 YYNGEE come from the germline V gene.

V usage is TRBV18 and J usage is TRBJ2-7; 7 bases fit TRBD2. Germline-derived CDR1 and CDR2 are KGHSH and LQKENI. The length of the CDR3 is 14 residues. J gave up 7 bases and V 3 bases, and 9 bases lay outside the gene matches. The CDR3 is CASSPRGEDGEQYF. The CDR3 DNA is TGTGCCAGCTCACCCCGGGGGGAGGATGGAGAGCAGTACTTC. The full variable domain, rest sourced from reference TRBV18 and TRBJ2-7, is NAGVMQNPRHLVRRRGQEARLRCSPMKGHSHVYWYRQLPEEGLKFMVYLQKENIIDESGMPKERFSAEFPKEGPSILRIQQVVRGDSAAYFCASSPRGEDGEQYFGPGTRLTVT.

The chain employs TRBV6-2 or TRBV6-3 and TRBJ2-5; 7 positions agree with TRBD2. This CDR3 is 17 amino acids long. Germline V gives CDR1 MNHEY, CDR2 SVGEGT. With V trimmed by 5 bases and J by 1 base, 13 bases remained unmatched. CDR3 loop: CASSILYEGGGQETQYF. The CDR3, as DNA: TGTGCCAGCAGTATCCTTTACGAAGGCGGGGGCCAAGAGACCCAGTACTTC.

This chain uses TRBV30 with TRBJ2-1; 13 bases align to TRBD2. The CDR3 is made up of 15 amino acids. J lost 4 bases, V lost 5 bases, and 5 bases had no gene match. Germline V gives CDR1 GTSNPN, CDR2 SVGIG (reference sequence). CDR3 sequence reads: CAWDRTSGGYNEQFF. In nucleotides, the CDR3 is TGTGCCTGGGACCGGACTAGCGGGGGTTACAATGAGCAGTTCTTC.

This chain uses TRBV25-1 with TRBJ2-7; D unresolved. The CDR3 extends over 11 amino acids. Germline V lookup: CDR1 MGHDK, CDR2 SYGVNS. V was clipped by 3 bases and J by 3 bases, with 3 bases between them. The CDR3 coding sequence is TGTGCCAGCAGTGACCTCTACGAGCAGTACTTC. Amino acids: CASSDLYEQYF.

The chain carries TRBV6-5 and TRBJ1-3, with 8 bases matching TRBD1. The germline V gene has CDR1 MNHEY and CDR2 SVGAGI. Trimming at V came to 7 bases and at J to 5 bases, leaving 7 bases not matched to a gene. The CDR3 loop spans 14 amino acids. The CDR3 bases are TGTGCCAGCATTACCGGGACAGGAAGAAACACCATATATTTT. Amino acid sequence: CASITGTGRNTIYF.

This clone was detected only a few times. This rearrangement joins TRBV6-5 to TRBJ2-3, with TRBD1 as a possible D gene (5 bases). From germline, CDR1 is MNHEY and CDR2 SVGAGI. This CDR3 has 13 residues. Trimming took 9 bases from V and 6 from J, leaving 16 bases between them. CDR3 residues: CASQGLRLDTQYF. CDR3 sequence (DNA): TGTGCCAGTCAGGGCCTCAGACTTGATACGCAGTATTTT.

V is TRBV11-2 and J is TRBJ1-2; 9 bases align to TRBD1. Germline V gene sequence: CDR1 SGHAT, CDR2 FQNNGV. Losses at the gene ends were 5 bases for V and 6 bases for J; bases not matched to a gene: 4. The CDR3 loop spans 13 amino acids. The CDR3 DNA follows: TGTGCCAGCAGCCACCGACAGGGGGATGGCTACACCTTC. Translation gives CASSHRQGDGYTF.

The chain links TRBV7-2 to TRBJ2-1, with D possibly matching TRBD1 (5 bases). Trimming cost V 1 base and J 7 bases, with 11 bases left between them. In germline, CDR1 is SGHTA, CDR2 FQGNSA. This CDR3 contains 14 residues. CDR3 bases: TGTGCCAGCAGCTTAGATCCAGGGTATAATGAGCAGTTCTTC. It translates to CASSLDPGYNEQFF.

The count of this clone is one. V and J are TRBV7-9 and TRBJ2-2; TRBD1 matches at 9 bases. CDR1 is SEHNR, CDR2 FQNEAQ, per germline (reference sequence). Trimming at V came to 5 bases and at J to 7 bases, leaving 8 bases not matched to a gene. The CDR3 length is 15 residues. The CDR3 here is CASSQTTGGDGELFF. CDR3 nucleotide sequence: TGTGCCAGCAGCCAGACGACAGGGGGTGACGGGGAGCTGTTTTTT.

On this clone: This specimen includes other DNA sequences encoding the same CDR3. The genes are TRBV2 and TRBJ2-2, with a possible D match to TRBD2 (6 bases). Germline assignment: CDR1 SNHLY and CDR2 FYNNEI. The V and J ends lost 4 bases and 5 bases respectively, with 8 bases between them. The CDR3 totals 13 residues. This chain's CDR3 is CASSVRGTGELFF. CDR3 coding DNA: TGTGCCAGCAGTGTGCGGGGAACCGGGGAGCTGTTTTTT.

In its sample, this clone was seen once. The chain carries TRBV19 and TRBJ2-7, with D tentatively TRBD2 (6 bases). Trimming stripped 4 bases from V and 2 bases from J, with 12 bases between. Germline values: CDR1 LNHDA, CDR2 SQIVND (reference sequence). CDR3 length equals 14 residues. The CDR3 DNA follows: TGTGCCAGTAGTACGCGGGGCAGACCCTACGAGCAGTACTTC. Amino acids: CASSTRGRPYEQYF.

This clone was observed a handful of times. The CDR3 region has the DNA TGTGCCAGCAGGCAGGACTATGGCTACACCTTC. Translated, it gives CASRQDYGYTF. V and J are TRBV2 and TRBJ1-2; D is undetermined. Germline CDR1 and CDR2: SNHLY and FYNNEI. The V end was cut by 6 bases, the J end by 3 bases, with 5 bases between. The CDR3 spans 11 residues.